This T cell receptor beta chain was documented in a study of cytomegalovirus exposure and HLA in healthy donors. Study in general: Some 85 million unique TCRs from HLA-typed donors were held in an early data release.

The sample holds one count of this clone. Its target is unknown. Broader study findings: Within a later analysis, the majority of CMV-associated TCR beta chains appeared HLA-restricted. V- and J-gene trimming in TCR beta was tied to a missense DCLRE1C variant by an analysis performed later.

A multiplex PCR was run with 60 Vbeta primers and 13 Jbeta primers. Libraries were prepared by immunoSEQ multiplex PCR; TCRdb keeps only in-frame clonotypes and omits some of them. The repertoire holds about 140,000 clones, with approximately 80% as singletons. The CDR3 runs 12 residues. From germline, CDR1 is SNHLY and CDR2 FYNNEI. Unmatched junction bases numbered 10, after V lost 11 bases and J lost 6 bases. The source material was PBMCs. The chain is built from TRBV2 and TRBJ2-7; 7 positions agree with TRBD1. This sequence was found in a woman aged 40 to 50 in good health and CMV-seropositive. The CDR3 DNA is TGTGCCTCTAGACAGGGACCACGCGAGCAGTACTTC. Its protein product is CASRQGPREQYF.